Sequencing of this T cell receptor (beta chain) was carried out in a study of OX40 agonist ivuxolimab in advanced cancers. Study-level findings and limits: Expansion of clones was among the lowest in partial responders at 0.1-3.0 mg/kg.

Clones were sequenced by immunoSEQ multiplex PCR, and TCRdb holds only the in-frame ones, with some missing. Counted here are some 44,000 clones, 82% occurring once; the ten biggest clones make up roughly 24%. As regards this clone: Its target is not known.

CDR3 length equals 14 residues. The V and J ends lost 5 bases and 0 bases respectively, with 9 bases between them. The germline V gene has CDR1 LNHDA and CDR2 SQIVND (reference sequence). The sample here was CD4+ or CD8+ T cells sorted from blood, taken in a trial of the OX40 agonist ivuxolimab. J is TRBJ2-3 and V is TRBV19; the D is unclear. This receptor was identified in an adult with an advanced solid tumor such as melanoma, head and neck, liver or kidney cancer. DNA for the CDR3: TGTGCCAGTAGTGTAGGCGAGAGCACAGATACGCAGTATTTT. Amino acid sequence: CASSVGESTDTQYF.